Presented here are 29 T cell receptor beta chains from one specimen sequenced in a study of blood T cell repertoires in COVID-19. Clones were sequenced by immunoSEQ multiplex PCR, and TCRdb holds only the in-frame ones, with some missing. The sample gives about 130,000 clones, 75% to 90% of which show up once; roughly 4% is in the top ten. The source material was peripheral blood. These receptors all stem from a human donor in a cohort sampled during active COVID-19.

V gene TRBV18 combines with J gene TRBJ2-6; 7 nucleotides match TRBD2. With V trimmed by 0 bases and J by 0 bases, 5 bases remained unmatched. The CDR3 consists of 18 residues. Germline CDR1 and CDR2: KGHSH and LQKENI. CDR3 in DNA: TGTGCCAGCTCACCACCACCGCGGGGGAACTCTGGGGCCAACGTCCTGACTTTC. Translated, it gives CASSPPPRGNSGANVLTF. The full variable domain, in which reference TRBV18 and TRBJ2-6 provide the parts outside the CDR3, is NAGVMQNPRHLVRRRGQEARLRCSPMKGHSHVYWYRQLPEEGLKFMVYLQKENIIDESGMPKERFSAEFPKEGPSILRIQQVVRGDSAAYFCASSPPPRGNSGANVLTFGAGSRLTVL.

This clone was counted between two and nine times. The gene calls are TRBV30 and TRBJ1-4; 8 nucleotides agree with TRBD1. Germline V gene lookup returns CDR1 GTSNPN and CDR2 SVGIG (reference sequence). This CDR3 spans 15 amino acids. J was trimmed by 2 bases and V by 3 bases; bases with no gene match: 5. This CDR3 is CAWSRTGWTNEKLFF. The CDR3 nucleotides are TGTGCCTGGAGCCGGACAGGGTGGACTAATGAAAAACTGTTTTTT. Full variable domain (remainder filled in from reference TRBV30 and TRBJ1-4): SQTIHQWPATLVQPVGSPLSLECTVEGTSNPNLYWYRQAAGRGLQLLFYSVGIGQISSEVPQNLSASRPQDRQFILSSKKLLLSDSGFYLCAWSRTGWTNEKLFFGSGTQLSVL.

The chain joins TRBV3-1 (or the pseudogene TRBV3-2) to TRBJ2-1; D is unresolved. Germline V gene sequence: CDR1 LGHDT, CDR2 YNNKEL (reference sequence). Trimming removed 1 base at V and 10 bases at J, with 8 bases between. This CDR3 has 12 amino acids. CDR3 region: CASSQVDGEQFF. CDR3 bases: TGTGCCAGCAGCCAAGTTGACGGGGAGCAGTTCTTC.

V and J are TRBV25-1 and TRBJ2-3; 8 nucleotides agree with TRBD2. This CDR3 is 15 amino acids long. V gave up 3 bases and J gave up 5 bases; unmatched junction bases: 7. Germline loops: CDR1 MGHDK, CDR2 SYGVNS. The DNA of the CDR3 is TGTGCCAGCAGTGACCCCTCGGGAGGGGTAGATACGCAGTATTTT. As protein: CASSDPSGGVDTQYF.

CDR3 DNA: TGTGCCAGCAGCTTGTTCGCTCAGGGGTGGGAGACCCAGTACTTC. Its protein is CASSLFAQGWETQYF. The chain joins TRBV5-8 to TRBJ2-5; tentative D call: TRBD1 (6 bases). V was shortened by 1 base and J by 5 bases, with 15 bases between the two germline ends. This CDR3 has 15 amino acids. Germline CDR1 and CDR2: SGHTS and YDEGEE. The variable domain in full, with the rest retrieved from reference TRBV5-8 and TRBJ2-5, is EAGVTQSPTHLIKTRGQQATLRCSPISGHTSVYWYQQALGLGLQFLLWYDEGEERNRGNFPPRFSGRQFPNYSSELNVNALELEDSALYLCASSLFAQGWETQYFGPGTRLLVL.

Here the CDR3 DNA reads TGTGCCAGCAGTTCCCTAGTTCCCAAGACCCAGTACTTC. This translates into CASSSLVPKTQYF. This chain links TRBV6-2 or TRBV6-3 with TRBJ2-5, with D unclear. V gave up 4 bases and J gave up 6 bases, with 12 bases separating them. The CDR3 sequence is 13 residues long. Germline CDR1 MNHEY, CDR2 SVGEGT.

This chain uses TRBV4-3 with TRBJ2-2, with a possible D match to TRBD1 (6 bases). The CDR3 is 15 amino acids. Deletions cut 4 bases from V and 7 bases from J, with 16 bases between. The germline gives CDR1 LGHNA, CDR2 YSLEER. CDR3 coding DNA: TGCGCCAGCAGCCGAATTGCGAGAGGGGGCGGGGAGCTGTTTTTT. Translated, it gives CASSRIARGGGELFF.

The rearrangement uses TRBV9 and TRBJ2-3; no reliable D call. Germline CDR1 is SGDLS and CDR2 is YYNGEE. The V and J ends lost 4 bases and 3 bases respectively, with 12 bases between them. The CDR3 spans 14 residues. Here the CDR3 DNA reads TGTGCCAGCAGCCCGCACATCAGTACAGATACGCAGTATTTT. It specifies CASSPHISTDTQYF.

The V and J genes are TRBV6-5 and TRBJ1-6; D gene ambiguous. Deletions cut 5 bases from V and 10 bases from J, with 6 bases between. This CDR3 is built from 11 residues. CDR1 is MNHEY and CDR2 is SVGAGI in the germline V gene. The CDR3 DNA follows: TGTGCCAGCAGTATGAGGTCACCCCTCCACTTT. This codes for CASSMRSPLHF.

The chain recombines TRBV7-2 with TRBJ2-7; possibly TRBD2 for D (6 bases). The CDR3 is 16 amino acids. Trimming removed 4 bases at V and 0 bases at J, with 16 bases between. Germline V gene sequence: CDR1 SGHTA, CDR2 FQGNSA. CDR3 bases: TGTGCCAGCAGCTCGCCTGAGGGACTCCTCTCCTACGAGCAGTACTTC. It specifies CASSSPEGLLSYEQYF.

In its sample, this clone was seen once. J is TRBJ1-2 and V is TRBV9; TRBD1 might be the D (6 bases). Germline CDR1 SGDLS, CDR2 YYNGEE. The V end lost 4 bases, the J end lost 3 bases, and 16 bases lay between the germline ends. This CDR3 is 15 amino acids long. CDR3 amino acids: CASSSGVGADYGYTF. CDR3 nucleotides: TGTGCCAGCAGCTCAGGGGTCGGGGCGGACTATGGCTACACCTTC.

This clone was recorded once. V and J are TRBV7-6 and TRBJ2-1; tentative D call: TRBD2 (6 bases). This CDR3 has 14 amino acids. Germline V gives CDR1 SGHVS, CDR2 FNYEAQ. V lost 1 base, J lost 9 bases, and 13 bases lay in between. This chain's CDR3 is CASSLEAAGSEQFF. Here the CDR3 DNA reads TGTGCCAGCAGCTTAGAGGCAGCGGGTAGTGAGCAGTTCTTC.

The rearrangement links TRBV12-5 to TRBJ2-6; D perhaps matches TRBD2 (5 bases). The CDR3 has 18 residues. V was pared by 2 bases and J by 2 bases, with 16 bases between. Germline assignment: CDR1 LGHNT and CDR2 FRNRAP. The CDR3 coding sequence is TGTGCTAGTGGTTTGATGCGTAGCGCCTTTGCTGGGGCCAACGTCCTGACTTTC. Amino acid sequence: CASGLMRSAFAGANVLTF.

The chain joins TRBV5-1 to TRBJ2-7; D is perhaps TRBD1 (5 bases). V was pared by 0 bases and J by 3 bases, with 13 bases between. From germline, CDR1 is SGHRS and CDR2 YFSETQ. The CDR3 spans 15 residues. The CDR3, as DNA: TGCGCCAGCAGCTTGGCCAGAGGCAGGGACTACGAGCAGTACTTC. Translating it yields CASSLARGRDYEQYF.

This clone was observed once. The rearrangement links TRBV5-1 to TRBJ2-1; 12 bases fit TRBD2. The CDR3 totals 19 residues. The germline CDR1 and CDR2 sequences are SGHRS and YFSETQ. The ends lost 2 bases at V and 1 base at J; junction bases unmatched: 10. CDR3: CASSFEGLAGRGSYNEQFF. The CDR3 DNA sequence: TGCGCCAGCAGCTTCGAAGGACTAGCGGGAAGGGGGTCCTACAATGAGCAGTTCTTC.

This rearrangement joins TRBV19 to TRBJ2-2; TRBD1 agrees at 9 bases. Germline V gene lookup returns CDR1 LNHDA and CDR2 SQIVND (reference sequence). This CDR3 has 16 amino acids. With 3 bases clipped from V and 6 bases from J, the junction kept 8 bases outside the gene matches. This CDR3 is CASSIGDRVMAGELFF. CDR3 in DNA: TGTGCCAGTAGTATTGGGGACAGGGTGATGGCCGGGGAGCTGTTTTTT.

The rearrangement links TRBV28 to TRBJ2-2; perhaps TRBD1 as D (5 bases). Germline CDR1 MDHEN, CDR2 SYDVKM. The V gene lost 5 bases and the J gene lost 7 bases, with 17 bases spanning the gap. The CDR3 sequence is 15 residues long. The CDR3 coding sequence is TGTGCCAGCAGTCCCCCACAGGCCTCTGGCGGGGAGCTGTTTTTT. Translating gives CASSPPQASGGELFF.

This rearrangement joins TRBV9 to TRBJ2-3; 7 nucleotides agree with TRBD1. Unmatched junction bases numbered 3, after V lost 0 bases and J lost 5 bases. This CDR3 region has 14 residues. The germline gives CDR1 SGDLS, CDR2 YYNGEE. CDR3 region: CASSVDSGGDTQYF. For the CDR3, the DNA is TGTGCCAGCAGCGTAGATTCAGGGGGAGATACGCAGTATTTT.

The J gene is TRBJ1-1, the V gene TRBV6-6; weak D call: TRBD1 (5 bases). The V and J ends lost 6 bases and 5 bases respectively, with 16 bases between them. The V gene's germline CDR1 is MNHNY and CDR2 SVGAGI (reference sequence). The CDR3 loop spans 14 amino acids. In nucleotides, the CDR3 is TGTGCCAGCAGCCAGGGACCGGGGGGAACTGAAGCTTTCTTT. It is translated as CASSQGPGGTEAFF.

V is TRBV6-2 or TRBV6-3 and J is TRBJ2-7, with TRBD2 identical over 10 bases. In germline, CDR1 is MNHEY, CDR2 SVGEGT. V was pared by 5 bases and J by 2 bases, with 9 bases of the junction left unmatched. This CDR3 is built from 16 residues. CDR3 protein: CASSSRLAGGPYEQYV. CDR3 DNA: TGTGCCAGCAGTAGCCGACTAGCGGGCGGTCCCTACGAGCAGTACGTC.

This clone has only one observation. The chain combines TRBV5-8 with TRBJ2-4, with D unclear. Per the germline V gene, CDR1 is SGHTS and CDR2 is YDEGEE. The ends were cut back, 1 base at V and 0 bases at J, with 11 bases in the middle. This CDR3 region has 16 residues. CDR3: CASSLISVIAKNIQYF. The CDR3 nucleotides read TGTGCCAGCAGCTTGATTTCGGTGATAGCCAAAAACATTCAGTACTTC.

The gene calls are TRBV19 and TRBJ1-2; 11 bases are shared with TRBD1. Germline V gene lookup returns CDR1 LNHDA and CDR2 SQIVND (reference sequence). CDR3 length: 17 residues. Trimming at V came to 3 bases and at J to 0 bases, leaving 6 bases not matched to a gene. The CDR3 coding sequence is TGTGCCAGTAGTATTCGGGACAGGGGGTATTCTAACTATGGCTACACCTTC. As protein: CASSIRDRGYSNYGYTF.

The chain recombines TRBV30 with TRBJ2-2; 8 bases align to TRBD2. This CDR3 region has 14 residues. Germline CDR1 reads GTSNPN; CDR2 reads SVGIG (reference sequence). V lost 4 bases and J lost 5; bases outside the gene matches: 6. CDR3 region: CAWTSGLGTGELFF. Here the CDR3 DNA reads TGTGCCTGGACTAGCGGGTTAGGGACCGGGGAGCTGTTTTTT.

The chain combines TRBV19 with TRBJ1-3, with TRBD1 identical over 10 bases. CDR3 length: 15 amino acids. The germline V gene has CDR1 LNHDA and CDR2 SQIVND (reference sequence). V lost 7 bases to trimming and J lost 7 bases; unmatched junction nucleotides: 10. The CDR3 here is CASTIPGQGLNTIYF. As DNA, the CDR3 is TGTGCCAGTACCATACCGGGACAGGGGTTGAACACCATATATTTT.

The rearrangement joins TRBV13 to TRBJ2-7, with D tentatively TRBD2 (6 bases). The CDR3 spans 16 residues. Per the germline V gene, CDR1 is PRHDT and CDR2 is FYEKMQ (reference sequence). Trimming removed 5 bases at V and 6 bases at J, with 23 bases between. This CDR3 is CASSIKAPLTSGEQYF. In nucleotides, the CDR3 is TGTGCCAGCAGCATAAAGGCCCCTTTGACTAGTGGCGAGCAGTACTTC.

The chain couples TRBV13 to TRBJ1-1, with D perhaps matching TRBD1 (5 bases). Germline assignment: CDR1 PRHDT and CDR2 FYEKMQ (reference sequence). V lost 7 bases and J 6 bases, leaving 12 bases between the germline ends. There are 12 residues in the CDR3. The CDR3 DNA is TGTGCCAGCAATTTCGGGGGGTCTGAAGCTTTCTTT. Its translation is CASNFGGSEAFF.

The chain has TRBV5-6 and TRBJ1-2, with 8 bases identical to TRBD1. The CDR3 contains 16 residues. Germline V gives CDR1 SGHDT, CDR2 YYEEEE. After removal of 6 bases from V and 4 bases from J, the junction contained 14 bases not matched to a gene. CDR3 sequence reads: CASKTGQGVALYGYTF. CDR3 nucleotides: TGTGCCAGCAAAACAGGACAGGGTGTCGCTCTCTATGGCTACACCTTC.

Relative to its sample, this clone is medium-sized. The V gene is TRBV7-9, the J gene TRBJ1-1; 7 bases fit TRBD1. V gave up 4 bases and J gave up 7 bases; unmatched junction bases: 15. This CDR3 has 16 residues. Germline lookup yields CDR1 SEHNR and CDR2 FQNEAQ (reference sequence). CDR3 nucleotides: TGTGCCAGCAGCTACGACCATGGAGGGACAGAGTTTGAAGCTTTCTTT. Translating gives CASSYDHGGTEFEAFF. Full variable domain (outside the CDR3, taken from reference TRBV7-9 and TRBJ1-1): DTGVSQNPRHKITKRGQNVTFRCDPISEHNRLYWYRQTLGQGPEFLTYFQNEAQLEKSRLLSDRFSAERPKGSFSTLEIQRTEQGDSAMYLCASSYDHGGTEFEAFFGQGTRLTVV.

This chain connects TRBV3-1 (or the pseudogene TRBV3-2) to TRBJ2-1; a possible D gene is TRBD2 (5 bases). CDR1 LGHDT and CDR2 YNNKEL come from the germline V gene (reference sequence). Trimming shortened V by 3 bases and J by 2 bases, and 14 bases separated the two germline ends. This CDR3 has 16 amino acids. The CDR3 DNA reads TGTGCCAGCAGCCAGCCCAAGCGGTCCCCCTACAATGAGCAGTTCTTC. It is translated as CASSQPKRSPYNEQFF.